Each of the 5 T cell receptor beta chains below was sequenced from the same sample in a study of OX40 agonist ivuxolimab in advanced cancers. The library relied on the immunoSEQ multiplex PCR assay. This is the immuneACCESS table as TCRdb keeps it, with only in-frame sequences that have V and J called. A part of the clones is gone; compared with another copy, unresolved V genes explain less than half, and the rest is unexplained. In all, the sample holds roughly 71,000 clones, and over 80% of those were seen once. Jointly, the top ten make up roughly 0.79% of the sample. Here the sequenced sample was CD4+ or CD8+ T cells sorted from blood, taken in a trial of the OX40 agonist ivuxolimab. The receptors originated from an adult with an advanced solid tumor such as melanoma, head and neck, liver or kidney cancer.

A single count supports this clone. V and J are TRBV5-1 and TRBJ1-3, with D hard to call. The CDR3 totals 15 residues. CDR1 SGHRS and CDR2 YFSETQ come from the germline V gene. V lost 4 bases to trimming and J lost 0 bases, with 11 bases between them. The CDR3 protein is CASSARAGSGNTIYF. Here the CDR3 DNA reads TGCGCCAGCAGCGCTAGGGCGGGCTCTGGAAACACCATATATTTT.

The rearrangement uses TRBV30 and TRBJ1-5; D is unclear. The CDR3 loop spans 16 amino acids. CDR1 and CDR2 from the germline V gene are GTSNPN and SVGIG (reference sequence). V was shortened by 0 bases and J by 2 bases, with 14 bases between the two germline ends. CDR3 loop: CAWSVRGGLGNQPQHF. CDR3 DNA: TGTGCCTGGAGTGTACGTGGAGGGTTGGGCAATCAGCCCCAGCATTTT.

The rearrangement joins TRBV5-4 to TRBJ2-7, with unresolved D. V was pared by 1 base and J by 0 bases, with 5 bases between. The length of the CDR3 is 13 residues. Germline CDR1 is SGHNT and CDR2 is YYREEE (reference sequence). The CDR3: CASSLQDSYEQYF. For the CDR3, the DNA is TGTGCCAGCAGCTTGCAAGACTCCTACGAGCAGTACTTC. Based on the CDR3 plus reference TRBV5-4 and TRBJ2-7, the full variable domain is ETGVTQSPTHLIKTRGQQVTLRCSSQSGHNTVSWYQQALGQGPQFIFQYYREEENGRGNFPPRFSGLQFPNYSSELNVNALELDDSALYLCASSLQDSYEQYFGPGTRLTVT.

V usage is TRBV2 and J usage is TRBJ2-6; D not resolved. Germline V gives CDR1 SNHLY, CDR2 FYNNEI. The CDR3 totals 12 residues. V was cut by 6 bases and J by 0 bases, with 0 bases left in between. CDR3 in DNA: TGTGCCAGCAGCTCTGGGGCCAACGTCCTGACTTTC. Translated: CASSSGANVLTF.

The rearrangement uses TRBV7-2 and TRBJ1-2; 7 bases fit TRBD1. The CDR3 extends over 16 amino acids. J gave up 4 bases and V 1 base, and 9 bases lay outside the gene matches. CDR1 is SGHTA, CDR2 FQGNSA, per germline. CDR3 region: CASSLGGGTDIYGYTF. The DNA for the CDR3 is TGTGCCAGCAGCTTAGGTGGGGGGACAGATATCTATGGCTACACCTTC.